The source of this TCR beta chain is a study of blood T cell repertoires in COVID-19. About the study: Italy, Spain and the United States were the sources of the convalescent and acute COVID-19 samples.

The ends lost 5 bases at V and 2 bases at J; junction bases unmatched: 9. Germline loops: CDR1 MDHEN, CDR2 SYDVKM. The CDR3 totals 15 residues. Assay used: immunoSEQ multiplex PCR; TCRdb lists only in-frame clones, some missing. Here the sample spans over 300,000 clones, nearly 90% being singletons. This TCR derives from a man between 18 and 29 years old with active or convalescent COVID-19. Sequencing was done on a sample of peripheral blood. This chain connects TRBV28 to TRBJ2-7; 7 bases map to TRBD1. In DNA, the CDR3 is TGTGCCAGCAGTCAATCCCGGACAGGCACCTACGAGCAGTACTTC. The encoded protein is CASSQSRTGTYEQYF. Full variable domain (outside the CDR3, taken from reference TRBV28 and TRBJ2-7): DVKVTQSSRYLVKRTGEKVFLECVQDMDHENMFWYRQDPGLGLRLIYFSYDVKMKEKGDIPEGYSVSREKKERFSLILESASTNQTSMYLCASSQSRTGTYEQYFGPGTRLTVT.